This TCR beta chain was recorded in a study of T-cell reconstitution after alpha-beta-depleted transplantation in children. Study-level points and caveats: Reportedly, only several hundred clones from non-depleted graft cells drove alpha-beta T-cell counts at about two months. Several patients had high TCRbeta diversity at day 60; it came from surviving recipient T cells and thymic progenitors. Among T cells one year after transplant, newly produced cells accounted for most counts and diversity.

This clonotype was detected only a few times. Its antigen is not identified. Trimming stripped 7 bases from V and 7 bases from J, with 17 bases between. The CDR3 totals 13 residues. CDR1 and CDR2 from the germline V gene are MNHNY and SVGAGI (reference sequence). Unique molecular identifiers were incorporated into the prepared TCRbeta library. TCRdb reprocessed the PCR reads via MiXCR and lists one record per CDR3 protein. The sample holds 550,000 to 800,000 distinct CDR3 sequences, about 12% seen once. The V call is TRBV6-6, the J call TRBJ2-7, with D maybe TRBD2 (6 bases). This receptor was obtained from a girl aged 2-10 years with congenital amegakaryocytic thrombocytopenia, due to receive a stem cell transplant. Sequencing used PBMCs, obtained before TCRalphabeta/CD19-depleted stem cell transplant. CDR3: CASKGVGRGEQYF. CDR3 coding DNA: TGTGCCAGCAAAGGGGTTGGGCGGGGTGAGCAGTACTTC.